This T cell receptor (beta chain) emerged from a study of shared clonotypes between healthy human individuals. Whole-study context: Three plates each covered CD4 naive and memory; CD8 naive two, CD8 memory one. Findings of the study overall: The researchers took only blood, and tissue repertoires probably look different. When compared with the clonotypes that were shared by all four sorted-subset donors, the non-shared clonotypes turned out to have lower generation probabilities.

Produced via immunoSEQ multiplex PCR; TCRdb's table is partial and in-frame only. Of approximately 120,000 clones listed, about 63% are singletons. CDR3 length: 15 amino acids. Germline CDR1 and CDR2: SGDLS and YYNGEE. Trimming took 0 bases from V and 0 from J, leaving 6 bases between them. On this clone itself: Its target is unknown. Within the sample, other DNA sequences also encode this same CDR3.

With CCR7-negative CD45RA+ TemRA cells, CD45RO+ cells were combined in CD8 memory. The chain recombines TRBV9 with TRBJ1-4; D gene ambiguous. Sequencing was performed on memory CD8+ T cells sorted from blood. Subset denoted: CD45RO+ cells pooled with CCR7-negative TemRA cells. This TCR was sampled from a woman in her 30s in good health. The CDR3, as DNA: TGTGCCAGCAGCGTAGGCGGCGCAACTAATGAAAAACTGTTTTTT. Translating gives CASSVGGATNEKLFF.